Reported below is one T cell receptor (beta chain). TCR analog templates of synthetic origin were spiked into each PCR. Produced via immunoSEQ multiplex PCR; TCRdb's table is partial and in-frame only. The sample comprises 100,000 or so clones, over 75% of which are singletons, and roughly 2.2% rests with the top ten. The source of the sample is a study of PD-L1 blockade in urothelial cancer. Turning to the study itself: Atezolizumab at 1,200 mg intravenously every 3 weeks was started by patients in about 2014. Blood analyses occurred 3 weeks (second dose) and 6 weeks post treatment start.

Germline CDR1 is ENHRY and CDR2 is SYGVKD. The CDR3 length is 12 residues. V lost 4 bases, J lost 4 bases, and 8 bases lay in between. Sequenced material: PBMCs, taken around atezolizumab (anti-PD-L1) treatment. The chain has TRBV10-3 and TRBJ2-7; a weak D match, TRBD1 (6 bases). The clonotype comes from a man aged 50-59 years with urothelial cancer. The CDR3 protein is CAISAQGYEQYF. CDR3 in DNA: TGTGCCATCAGTGCCCAGGGGTACGAGCAGTACTTC.